One and the same sample provided the 23 T cell receptor beta chains below, sequenced in a study of Ad26.COV2.S vaccination and SARS-CoV-2 variants listed by TCRdb under 2021. In the paper's terms, the treatment or condition label means: around 19 received Ad26.COV2.S at low or high dose, single or two shots; roughly 5 received placebo; per-sample allocation not given. For vaccine and placebo recipients, repertoires were sequenced using samples collected on day 63 after the first injection. The method was the immunoSEQ multiplex PCR assay. TCRdb took over this immuneACCESS table, retaining in-frame rearrangements with V and J assigned. Such tables are incomplete; in checked studies, under half of the missing clones stem from an unresolved V gene, and the remainder is unexplained. Recorded for this sample are around 400,000 clones; around 82% of them occurred a single time. Of the sample, nearly 7.5% is held by the ten largest clones.

This sample comprised peripheral blood, obtained in a trial of Ad26.COV2.S vaccine versus placebo. Receptors were obtained from a person aged 18-60 years who received the Ad26.COV2.S COVID-19 vaccine or a placebo.

This clone was observed a single time. V usage is TRBV7-3 and J usage is TRBJ2-2; perhaps TRBD1 as D (6 bases). The CDR3 sequence is 17 residues long. V was pared by 2 bases and J by 4 bases, with 17 bases between. Germline V gene sequence: CDR1 SGHTA, CDR2 FQGTGA. CDR3 amino acids: CASSLDPRGGGTGELFF. For the CDR3, the DNA is TGTGCCAGCAGCTTAGACCCCCGAGGGGGTGGCACCGGGGAGCTGTTTTTT.

The rearrangement links TRBV5-1 to TRBJ1-2; no definite D call. Germline loops: CDR1 SGHRS, CDR2 YFSETQ. The CDR3 length is 15 residues. With 4 bases removed from V and 5 bases from J, the gap between germline ends came to 18 bases. CDR3 protein: CASSHPRTIRYGYTF. The CDR3 coding sequence is TGCGCCAGCAGCCACCCCCGGACGATCAGGTATGGCTACACCTTC.

The V and J genes are TRBV6-2 or TRBV6-3 and TRBJ1-2; 7 bases fit TRBD1. Germline CDR1 and CDR2: MNHEY and SVGEGT. The V gene end was trimmed by 2 bases and the J gene end by 7 bases; junction bases not matched to a gene: 10. This CDR3 has 15 amino acids. CDR3: CASSYTQGLTGGYTF. CDR3 DNA: TGTGCCAGCAGTTACACACAGGGGCTGACTGGTGGCTACACCTTC.

This chain links TRBV5-1 with TRBJ1-1; no definite D call. Germline assignment: CDR1 SGHRS and CDR2 YFSETQ. This CDR3 is built from 17 residues. V shed 4 bases and J shed 9 bases, with 28 bases lying between them. CDR3 sequence: CASSLTGSLTDSRQAFF. In DNA, the CDR3 is TGCGCCAGCAGCCTAACCGGGTCCCTAACGGACTCGCGACAAGCTTTCTTT.

This rearrangement joins TRBV15 to TRBJ1-2; the D is unclear. Germline loops: CDR1 LNHNV, CDR2 YYDKDF (reference sequence). Trimming removed 5 bases from V and 0 bases from J, with 4 bases in between. CDR3 length: 12 amino acids. The CDR3, as DNA: TGTGCCACCAGCCAGTCTAACTATGGCTACACCTTC. This sequence encodes CATSQSNYGYTF. Looking up the rest from reference TRBV15 and TRBJ1-2 gives the full variable domain: DAMVIQNPRYQVTQFGKPVTLSCSQTLNHNVMYWYQQKSSQAPKLLFHYYDKDFNNEADTPDNFQSRRPNTSFCFLDIRSPGLGDTAMYLCATSQSNYGYTFGSGTRLTVV.

The gene calls are TRBV2 and TRBJ2-1; 8 nucleotides line up with TRBD2. Germline V gene lookup returns CDR1 SNHLY and CDR2 FYNNEI. V was pared by 8 bases and J by 0 bases, with 3 bases of the junction left unmatched. The CDR3 contains 14 residues. The CDR3 nucleotides read TGTGCCAGCTTAAGCGGGAGCTCCTACAATGAGCAGTTCTTC. Its protein product is CASLSGSSYNEQFF.

This chain joins TRBV5-5 and TRBJ1-3; the match to TRBD1 covers 7 bases. CDR3 size: 14 residues. The V and J ends lost 2 bases and 5 bases, in that order; junction bases with no gene match: 4. The germline V gene encodes CDR1 SGHKS and CDR2 YYEKEE (reference sequence). The CDR3 region has the DNA TGTGCCAGCAGCTTACGGGACAGCCGAAACACCATATATTTT. Its translation is CASSLRDSRNTIYF.

V usage is TRBV11-2 and J usage is TRBJ1-2; D gene uncertain. CDR1 SGHAT and CDR2 FQNNGV come from the germline V gene. The CDR3 consists of 15 residues. Trimming took off 0 bases at V and 8 bases at J, with 16 bases between the two ends. The CDR3 DNA is TGTGCCAGCAGCTTAGATCCCACCCCTGGTGAGGGCTACACCTTC. The encoded protein is CASSLDPTPGEGYTF.

V and J are TRBV10-3 and TRBJ1-2; the D gene is possibly TRBD1 (5 bases). The CDR3 runs to 13 residues. CDR1 is ENHRY and CDR2 is SYGVKD in the germline V gene. The V gene lost 0 bases and the J gene lost 5 bases, with 7 bases spanning the gap. CDR3 nucleotides: TGTGCCATCAGTGAGTCGGGGGTGTATGGCTACACCTTC. Amino acid sequence: CAISESGVYGYTF.

V is TRBV7-9 and J is TRBJ1-2; D is possibly TRBD1 (5 bases). CDR1 and CDR2 from the germline V gene are SEHNR and FQNEAQ (reference sequence). This CDR3 contains 18 residues. Trimming cost V 3 bases and J 0 bases, with 20 bases left between them. In nucleotides, the CDR3 is TGTGCCAGCAGCTTTCGGGGTCGGCAGGGCGTTACTAACTATGGCTACACCTTC. This codes for CASSFRGRQGVTNYGYTF.

V usage is TRBV7-2 and J usage is TRBJ2-2; D is unclear. V was cut by 9 bases and J by 6 bases, with 8 bases left in between. CDR1 is SGHTA, CDR2 FQGNSA, per germline. CDR3 size: 11 residues. CDR3 in DNA: TGTGCCAGGATGTGCCCCGGGGAGCTGTTTTTT. Translating it yields CARMCPGELFF.

This chain uses TRBV3-1 (or the pseudogene TRBV3-2) with TRBJ2-5; possibly TRBD1 or TRBD2 for D (6 bases each). Germline values: CDR1 LGHDT, CDR2 YNNKEL (reference sequence). Trimming left V 2 bases short and J 4 bases short, with 17 bases between. CDR3 size: 16 residues. CDR3 nucleotide sequence: TGTGCCAGCAGCCAACGGCATAGGGGGGTAACAGAGACCCAGTACTTC. Amino acids: CASSQRHRGVTETQYF.

V usage is TRBV7-2 and J usage is TRBJ1-1; D may be TRBD1 (5 bases). CDR1 is SGHTA and CDR2 is FQGNSA in the germline V gene. The CDR3 runs 14 residues. Trimming cost V 2 bases and J 4 bases, with 11 bases left between them. Here the CDR3 reads CASSLQGFATEAFF. DNA for the CDR3: TGTGCCAGCAGCTTACAGGGTTTTGCCACTGAAGCTTTCTTT.

The chain couples TRBV29-1 to TRBJ2-7; 12 nucleotides agree with TRBD2. Germline V gene sequence: CDR1 SQVTM, CDR2 ANQGSEA. This CDR3 comprises 13 residues. The V gene end was trimmed by 5 bases and the J gene end by 5 bases; junction bases not matched to a gene: 4. CDR3 coding DNA: TGCAGCGTTCGGACTAGCGGGACGGACGAGCAGTACTTC. Translated, it gives CSVRTSGTDEQYF.

This clone was observed a few times. This chain links TRBV7-9 with TRBJ2-7; D gene ambiguous. This CDR3 contains 14 residues. Germline V CDR1 and CDR2: SEHNR, FQNEAQ (reference sequence). V lost 2 bases and J lost 2, with 10 bases in between. The CDR3 nucleotides are TGTGCCAGCAGCTTAATACAGAAACCCTACGAGCAGTACTTC. Protein: CASSLIQKPYEQYF.

This rearrangement joins TRBV9 to TRBJ2-5, with TRBD2 identical over 10 bases. CDR3 length equals 16 residues. V lost 4 bases, J lost 5 bases, and 11 bases stayed unmatched. The V gene's germline CDR1 is SGDLS and CDR2 YYNGEE. The DNA of the CDR3 is TGTGCCAGCAGCCTTGCGGCTAGCGGGAGTCACGAGACCCAGTACTTC. It yields the protein CASSLAASGSHETQYF.

This sequence joins TRBV6-1 and TRBJ1-2; D gene uncertain. CDR3 length: 12 residues. CDR1 is MNHNS, CDR2 SASEGT, per germline. Trimming stripped 2 bases from V and 8 bases from J, with 9 bases between. This CDR3 reads CASSEIPGGYTF. In DNA, the CDR3 is TGTGCCAGCAGTGAAATTCCGGGCGGCTACACCTTC.

V usage is TRBV18 and J usage is TRBJ1-5, with 7 bases identical to TRBD1. J lost 8 bases, V lost 6 bases, and 7 bases had no gene match. The CDR3 is made up of 13 amino acids. Germline CDR1 and CDR2: KGHSH and LQKENI. The chain's CDR3 is CASSQRTGEPQHF. As DNA, the CDR3 is TGTGCCAGCTCCCAAAGGACAGGAGAGCCCCAGCATTTT.

The CDR3 spells CASSQRPLSGNTIYF. The CDR3 DNA is TGCGCCAGCAGCCAGCGACCTCTCAGTGGAAACACCATATATTTT. V is TRBV4-3 and J is TRBJ1-3; D gene uncertain. CDR3 size: 15 residues. Trimming left V 3 bases short and J 3 bases short, with 12 bases between. Germline V gene lookup returns CDR1 LGHNA and CDR2 YSLEER.

This rearrangement joins TRBV18 to TRBJ2-3, with 15 bases matching TRBD2. This CDR3 comprises 18 residues. Germline V gives CDR1 KGHSH, CDR2 LQKENI. V was clipped by 3 bases and J by 2 bases; unmatched bases: 6. The CDR3 DNA is TGTGCCAGCTCACCCAGGACTAGCGGGAGGGGAAACACAGATACGCAGTATTTT. The encoded protein is CASSPRTSGRGNTDTQYF.

This chain connects TRBV5-1 to TRBJ2-3; no clear D gene. CDR1 and CDR2 (germline): SGHRS, YFSETQ. There are 13 residues in the CDR3. V lost 3 bases and J 0 bases, leaving 5 bases between the germline ends. CDR3 amino acids: CASSWYSTDTQYF. DNA of the CDR3: TGCGCCAGCAGCTGGTACAGCACAGATACGCAGTATTTT.

The rearrangement joins TRBV19 to TRBJ1-5; no definite D call. This CDR3 is built from 14 residues. CDR1 is LNHDA and CDR2 is SQIVND in the germline V gene (reference sequence). The V end was cut by 3 bases, the J end by 7 bases, with 13 bases between. This CDR3 reads CASSMGAANQPQHF. In DNA, the CDR3 is TGTGCCAGTAGTATGGGTGCAGCGAACCAGCCCCAGCATTTT.

The J gene is TRBJ2-2, the V gene TRBV4-2; possible D gene TRBD1, 6 bases. Germline V CDR1 and CDR2: LGHNA, YNFKEQ. The CDR3 is 16 amino acids. Trimming cost V 1 base and J 4 bases, with 13 bases left between them. In nucleotides, the CDR3 is TGTGCCAGCAGCCAAGGGGGGCCTTCGGGCACCGGGGAGCTGTTTTTT. This translates into CASSQGGPSGTGELFF.